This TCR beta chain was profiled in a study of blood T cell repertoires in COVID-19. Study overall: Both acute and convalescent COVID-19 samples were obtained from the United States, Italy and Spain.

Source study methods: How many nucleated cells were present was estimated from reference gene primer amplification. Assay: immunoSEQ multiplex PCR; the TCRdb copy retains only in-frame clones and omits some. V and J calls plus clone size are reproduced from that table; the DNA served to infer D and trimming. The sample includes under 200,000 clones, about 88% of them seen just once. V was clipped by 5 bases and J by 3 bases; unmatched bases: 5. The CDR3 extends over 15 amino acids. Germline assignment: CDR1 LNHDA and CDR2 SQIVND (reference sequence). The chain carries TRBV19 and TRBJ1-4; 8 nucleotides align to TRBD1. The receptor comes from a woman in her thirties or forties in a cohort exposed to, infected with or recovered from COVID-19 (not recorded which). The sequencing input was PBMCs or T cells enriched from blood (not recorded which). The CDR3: CASSDYRGANEKLFF. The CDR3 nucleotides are TGTGCCAGTAGTGACTACAGGGGGGCTAATGAAAAACTGTTTTTT. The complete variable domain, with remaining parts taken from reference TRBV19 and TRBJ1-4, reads DGGITQSPKYLFRKEGQNVTLSCEQNLNHDAMYWYRQDPGQGLRLIYYSQIVNDFQKGDIAEGYSVSREKKESFPLTVTSAQKNPTAFYLCASSDYRGANEKLFFGSGTQLSVL.